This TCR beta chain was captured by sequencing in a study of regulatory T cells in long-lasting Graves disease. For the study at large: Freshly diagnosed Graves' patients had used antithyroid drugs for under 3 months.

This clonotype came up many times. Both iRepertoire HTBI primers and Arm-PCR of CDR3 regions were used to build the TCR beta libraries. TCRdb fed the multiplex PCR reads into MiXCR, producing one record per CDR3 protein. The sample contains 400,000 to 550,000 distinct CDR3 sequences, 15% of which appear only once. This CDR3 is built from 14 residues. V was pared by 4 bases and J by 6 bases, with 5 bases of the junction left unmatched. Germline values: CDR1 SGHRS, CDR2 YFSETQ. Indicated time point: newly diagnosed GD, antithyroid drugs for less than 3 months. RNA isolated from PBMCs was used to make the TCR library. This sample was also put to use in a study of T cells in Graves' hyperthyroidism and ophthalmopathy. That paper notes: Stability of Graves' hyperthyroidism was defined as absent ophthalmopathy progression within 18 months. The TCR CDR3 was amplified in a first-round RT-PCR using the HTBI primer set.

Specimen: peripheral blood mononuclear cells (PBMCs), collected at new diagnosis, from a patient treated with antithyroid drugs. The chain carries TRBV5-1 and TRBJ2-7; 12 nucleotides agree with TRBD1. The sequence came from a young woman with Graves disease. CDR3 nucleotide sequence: TGCGCCAGCAGCGACCGGGACAGGGGGCGCGAGCAGTACTTC. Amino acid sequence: CASSDRDRGREQYF.